One and the same sample provided the 10 T cell receptor beta chains below, sequenced in a study of early T cells in non-severe SARS-CoV-2 infection. TCRdb analysed the 5' RACE reads with MiXCR anew, one entry per CDR3 protein. The sample yields more than 65,000 distinct CDR3 sequences, roughly an eighth seen once. Sequencing input: whole blood. Receptors were obtained from an adult who was a healthcare worker with PCR-confirmed SARS-CoV-2 infection or an uninfected control (not recorded which).

This clonotype was observed at least ten times. The gene calls are TRBV20-1 and TRBJ2-2; D possibly matches TRBD1 or TRBD2 (5 bases each). V gave up 6 bases and J gave up 1 base, with 15 bases separating them. The CDR3 consists of 15 residues. Germline CDR1 is DFQATT and CDR2 is SNEGSKA (reference sequence). The CDR3 DNA reads as TGCAGTGCCTCCCCCGGGACCAAGAACACCGGGGAGCTGTTTTTT. This translates into CSASPGTKNTGELFF.

The gene calls are TRBV28 and TRBJ1-2; D not certain. Trimming took 3 bases from V and 4 from J, leaving 9 bases between them. The CDR3 has 13 amino acids. Per germline, CDR1 MDHEN and CDR2 SYDVKM. DNA of the CDR3: TGTGCCAGCAGTTTGATGTATTCCTATGGCTACACCTTC. This codes for CASSLMYSYGYTF.

This clonotype has a count of ten or more. The chain couples TRBV27 to TRBJ2-7; tentative D call: TRBD1 (6 bases). Germline V gene sequence: CDR1 MNHEY, CDR2 SMNVEV (reference sequence). The CDR3 is made up of 15 amino acids. Trimming took 3 bases from V and 2 from J, leaving 14 bases between them. DNA for the CDR3: TGTGCCAGCAGTTTGAGGGCAGGGGATACCTACGAGCAGTACTTC. Amino acid sequence: CASSLRAGDTYEQYF.

This clonotype was seen repeatedly, ten times or more. V gene TRBV28 combines with J gene TRBJ2-1; D is possibly TRBD1 or TRBD2 (5 bases each). CDR3 length: 17 residues. V lost 4 bases and J lost 2, with 18 bases in between. From germline, CDR1 is MDHEN and CDR2 SYDVKM. Here the CDR3 DNA reads TGTGCCAGCAGTTCCCTCCAGGGCGGGCCTACCTACAATGAGCAGTTCTTC. Its protein is CASSSLQGGPTYNEQFF.

This clonotype was observed at least ten times. This chain uses TRBV29-1 with TRBJ2-7, with TRBD2 identical over 8 bases. CDR1 and CDR2 (germline): SQVTM, ANQGSEA. The CDR3 sequence is 12 residues long. The ends lost 5 bases at V and 9 bases at J; junction bases unmatched: 9. CDR3 region: CSVRAGTSRQYF. The DNA for the CDR3 is TGCAGCGTTAGAGCAGGGACTAGTCGGCAGTACTTC.

This chain uses TRBV20-1 with TRBJ2-5; unclear D gene. V was shortened by 3 bases and J by 5 bases, with 7 bases between the two germline ends. CDR3 length equals 11 residues. The germline V gene encodes CDR1 DFQATT and CDR2 SNEGSKA (reference sequence). CDR3 loop: CSASPLETQYF. The CDR3 nucleotides read TGCAGTGCTAGCCCCTTGGAGACCCAGTACTTC.

The table lists this clonotype with a few counts. This chain uses TRBV5-1 with TRBJ2-7; possibly TRBD2 for D (6 bases). CDR1 SGHRS and CDR2 YFSETQ come from the germline V gene. Trimming took off 0 bases at V and 6 bases at J, with 13 bases between the two ends. The CDR3 contains 14 residues. CDR3 sequence reads: CASSLGTTLTEQYF. CDR3 coding DNA: TGCGCCAGCAGCTTGGGGACTACCTTAACCGAGCAGTACTTC. The full variable domain, completed using reference TRBV5-1 and TRBJ2-7, is KAGVTQTPRYLIKTRGQQVTLSCSPISGHRSVSWYQQTPGQGLQFLFEYFSETQRNKGNFPGRFSGRQFSNSRSEMNVSTLELGDSALYLCASSLGTTLTEQYFGPGTRLTVT.

This clonotype appeared many times. This rearrangement joins TRBV12-3 or TRBV12-4 to TRBJ1-6; the D gene is possibly TRBD1 (5 bases). CDR3 length equals 15 residues. The V end was cut by 1 base, the J end by 9 bases, with 13 bases between. For the CDR3, the DNA is TGTGCCAGCAGTTTAGGGTGGCAGGGTGGTTCACCCCTCCACTTT. Its translation: CASSLGWQGGSPLHF.

The V call is TRBV5-1, the J call TRBJ2-3; 9 bases line up with TRBD2. The CDR3 has 14 residues. Unmatched junction bases numbered 4, after V lost 3 bases and J lost 5 bases. In germline, CDR1 is SGHRS, CDR2 YFSETQ. The CDR3 DNA reads as TGCGCCAGCAGCTCCGCGGGAGGGGTAGATACGCAGTATTTT. It codes for CASSSAGGVDTQYF.

This clonotype was observed many times. The chain has TRBV20-1 and TRBJ2-7; D is ambiguous. The CDR3 spans 14 residues. The V end was cut by 4 bases, the J end by 5 bases, with 18 bases between. Per the germline V gene, CDR1 is DFQATT and CDR2 is SNEGSKA (reference sequence). The CDR3 DNA reads TGCAGTGCTACCGACTCCTTGAAGGGTGACGAGCAGTACTTC. It codes for CSATDSLKGDEQYF.